A selection of T cell receptor beta chains follows, all from one sample in a study of CD8 T cells in Susac syndrome. MiXCR, applied by TCRdb to the immunoSEQ multiplex PCR reads, yields one record per CDR3 protein. The sample includes 180,000 or so distinct CDR3 sequences, about 95% seen only once; the top ten take 0.1%. Source material: CD4+ T cells from PBMCs. These receptors all stem from a human donor in good health. The CDR3 runs from the conserved cysteine through the conserved F or W. A D gene is named only where the DNA matches it firmly.

D,V,CDR3
NA,TRBV7-8,CASSLTRINTEAFF
NA,TRBV27,CASSPGTGETQYF
TRBD2,TRBV6-2/TRBV6-3,CATLRGGAYEQYF
NA,TRBV27,CASSFSNPRGPQFF
NA,TRBV29-1,CSVLQGSEQYF
NA,TRBV21-1,CASSTSGDTDTQYF
NA,TRBV5-1,CASSGARSTDTQYF
TRBD2,TRBV23-1,CASSPRRGLAGVSTGELFF
NA,TRBV9,CASSLDPSRETQYF
NA,TRBV7-9,CASSSGLGNTEAFF
NA,TRBV29-1,CSVRDPGKETQYF
NA,TRBV5-1,CASNDPGTTDTQYF
NA,TRBV9,CASSVATGETQYF
TRBD2,TRBV29-1,CSAGTSDYEQYF
TRBD1,TRBV7-3,CASASGQGYGELFF
NA,TRBV20-1,CSALGGTQYF
TRBD2,TRBV20-1,CSGATSGRFREQYF
NA,TRBV28,CASSLASGHSYEQYF
TRBD1,TRBV23-1,CASSQYYDRDREVHEQYF
NA,TRBV6-5,CASSSPGRRYNEQFF
NA,TRBV29-1,CSVRAPTGETQYF
NA,TRBV27,CASAPLGRGSSYEQYF
TRBD2,TRBV29-1,CSVEDRGDEQYF
NA,TRBV29-1,CSVEQEPYEQYF
NA,TRBV5-6,CASSGVRGEQFF
TRBD1,TRBV6-6,CASSYAGTGADTQYF
NA,TRBV20-1,CSARDDSARPQHF